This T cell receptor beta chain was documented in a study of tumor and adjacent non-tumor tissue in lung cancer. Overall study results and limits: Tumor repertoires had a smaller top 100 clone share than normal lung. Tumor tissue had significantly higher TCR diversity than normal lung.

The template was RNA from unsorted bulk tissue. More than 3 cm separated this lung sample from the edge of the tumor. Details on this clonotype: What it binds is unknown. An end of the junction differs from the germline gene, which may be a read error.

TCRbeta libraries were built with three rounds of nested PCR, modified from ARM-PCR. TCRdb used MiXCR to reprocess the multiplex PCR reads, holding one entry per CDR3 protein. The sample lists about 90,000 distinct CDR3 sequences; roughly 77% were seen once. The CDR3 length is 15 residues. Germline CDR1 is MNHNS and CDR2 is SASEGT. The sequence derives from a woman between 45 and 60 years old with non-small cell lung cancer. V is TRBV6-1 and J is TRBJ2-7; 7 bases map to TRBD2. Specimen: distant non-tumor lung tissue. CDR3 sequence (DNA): TGTGCCAGTAGTGAAGGAAAGCGGGGATCCTACGAGCAGTACTTC. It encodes CASSEGKRGSYEQYF.